The source of this T cell receptor beta chain is a study of blood T cell repertoires in COVID-19. Background on the study: The samples span acute and convalescent COVID-19 from the United States, Italy and Spain.

Only in-frame clones appear in the TCRdb table, and some are missing; sequencing was by immunoSEQ multiplex PCR. The profile shows roughly 190,000 clones, around four fifths of them singletons. Sequenced material: peripheral blood. The TCR originated in a man aged 50 to 59 with active or convalescent COVID-19.

CDR3 in amino acids: CASSLWTSGRYEQYF. The CDR3 DNA reads as TGCGCCAGCAGCTTATGGACTAGCGGGAGGTACGAGCAGTACTTC. The chain couples TRBV5-1 to TRBJ2-7; TRBD2 aligns across 14 bases. CDR1 SGHRS and CDR2 YFSETQ come from the germline V gene. The CDR3 is made up of 15 amino acids. After removal of 2 bases from V and 4 bases from J, the junction contained 2 bases not matched to a gene.